The 10 T cell receptor beta chains listed next were all sequenced from one sample in a study of T cell repertoires in cytomegalovirus infection. These receptors have no identified antigens. TCRdb used MiXCR to reprocess the reads, holding one entry per CDR3 protein. The sample has 100,000 or so distinct CDR3 sequences; 25% to 30% are singletons. The specimen comprised CD8+ T cells from cultured PBMCs, sampled from culture after CMV antigen stimulation. All receptors derive from a human donor in good health (CMV status not recorded). Some clones in this sample may be carry-over from other donors' samples.

This clonotype was counted many times. V and J are TRBV10-3 and TRBJ1-5, with D unclear. The CDR3 consists of 13 residues. V was clipped by 11 bases and J by 8 bases, with 19 bases between them. CDR1 and CDR2 from the germline V gene are ENHRY and SYGVKD. CDR3 sequence (DNA): TGTGCCTTCCGTCTTAAGCCCAGTAAGCCCCAGCATTTT. Its translation is CAFRLKPSKPQHF.

This clonotype occurred once. The rearrangement links TRBV10-3 to TRBJ1-5, with no clear D. V gave up 3 bases and J gave up 5 bases, with 11 bases separating them. The CDR3 loop spans 14 amino acids. Germline lookup yields CDR1 ENHRY and CDR2 SYGVKD. The CDR3 region is CAISEWGSDQPQHF. For the CDR3, the DNA is TGTGCCATCAGTGAATGGGGATCGGATCAGCCCCAGCATTTT.

Only a few counts were recorded for this clonotype. The chain links TRBV18 to TRBJ1-5, with 8 nucleotides matching TRBD1. The V and J ends lost 5 bases and 1 base, in that order; junction bases with no gene match: 1. The CDR3 has 14 amino acids. Germline V CDR1 and CDR2: KGHSH, LQKENI. CDR3 nucleotide sequence: TGTGCCAGCTCAACAGGGGGGAGCAATCAGCCCCAGCATTTT. Protein: CASSTGGSNQPQHF.

This clonotype was observed a handful of times. The V call is TRBV2, the J call TRBJ2-2, with unresolved D. There are 17 residues in the CDR3. Trimming cost V 3 bases and J 5 bases, with 19 bases left between them. CDR1 is SNHLY and CDR2 is FYNNEI in the germline V gene. CDR3 bases: TGTGCCAGCAGTGACTCTTTTGGGCACTCAACTACCGGGGAGCTGTTTTTT. It is translated as CASSDSFGHSTTGELFF.

The rearrangement uses TRBV7-9 and TRBJ1-1; TRBD1 is a possible D gene (5 bases). The V gene's germline CDR1 is SEHNR and CDR2 FQNEAQ (reference sequence). The CDR3 totals 13 residues. V gave up 5 bases and J gave up 6 bases, with 13 bases separating them. The CDR3 DNA sequence: TGTGCCAGCAGCCGAGTAGGGACCCCTGAAGCTTTCTTT. Its translation: CASSRVGTPEAFF.

This chain joins TRBV28 and TRBJ2-1; 13 bases align to TRBD2. The J segment lost 8 bases and the V segment lost 7 bases, leaving 5 bases of the junction unmatched. The length of the CDR3 is 14 residues. Germline values: CDR1 MDHEN, CDR2 SYDVKM. CDR3 DNA sequence: TGTGCCAGCACCCAACTAGCGGGGGGGCATGAGCAGTTCTTC. This translates into CASTQLAGGHEQFF. The variable domain in full, completed from reference TRBV28 and TRBJ2-1, reads DVKVTQSSRYLVKRTGEKVFLECVQDMDHENMFWYRQDPGLGLRLIYFSYDVKMKEKGDIPEGYSVSREKKERFSLILESASTNQTSMYLCASTQLAGGHEQFFGPGTRLTVL.

In this sample, this clonotype turned up many times. The chain uses TRBV28 and TRBJ2-7; D is uncertain. The germline gives CDR1 MDHEN, CDR2 SYDVKM. The CDR3 sequence is 17 residues long. The V end was cut by 3 bases, the J end by 0 bases, with 18 bases between. The CDR3 loop reads CASSFHRASSISYEQYF. The CDR3 DNA follows: TGTGCCAGCAGTTTCCACCGGGCCAGTTCGATCTCCTACGAGCAGTACTTC.

CDR3 protein: CASRDRSRYEQYF. CDR3 in DNA: TGTGCCAGCCGGGACAGGAGTCGCTACGAGCAGTACTTC. The chain is built from TRBV10-3 and TRBJ2-7; TRBD1 agrees at 8 bases. CDR1 and CDR2 from the germline V gene are ENHRY and SYGVKD. This CDR3 comprises 13 residues. The J segment lost 3 bases and the V segment lost 10 bases, leaving 8 bases of the junction unmatched.

The rearrangement uses TRBV7-3 and TRBJ2-2, with 8 bases fitting TRBD1. Trimming at V came to 7 bases and at J to 1 base, leaving 17 bases not matched to a gene. CDR1 is SGHTA and CDR2 is FQGTGA in the germline V gene. This CDR3 is 19 amino acids long. CDR3 nucleotides: TGTGCCAGCAACCCAACCCGGGCGGGACAGGCCGGGAACACCGGGGAGCTGTTTTTT. It encodes CASNPTRAGQAGNTGELFF.

The chain couples TRBV20-1 to TRBJ1-3; D gene uncertain. The V gene's germline CDR1 is DFQATT and CDR2 SNEGSKA (reference sequence). This CDR3 has 14 amino acids. Between the trimmed V and J ends, which lost 1 base and 3 bases, there was a span of 10 bases. The CDR3 region has the DNA TGCAGTGCTAGAGGGAGGAGCCTTGGAAACACCATATATTTT. This sequence encodes CSARGRSLGNTIYF.